This entry lists 15 T cell receptor beta chains sequenced from one sample in a study of blood T cell repertoires in COVID-19. TCRdb's copy holds only in-frame clones and misses some; the assay was immunoSEQ multiplex PCR. The sample carries about 62,000 clones, around 80% recorded once. Material: peripheral blood. These receptors came from a man aged 55 to 70 with acute or convalescent COVID-19.

The V call is TRBV28, the J call TRBJ2-5; D is possibly TRBD2 (6 bases). Germline V gives CDR1 MDHEN, CDR2 SYDVKM. The CDR3 is made up of 16 amino acids. V was shortened by 5 bases and J by 1 base, with 17 bases between the two germline ends. Written as DNA, the CDR3 is TGTGCCAGCAGTATGGGGGGTAGCGGCTTCCAAGAGACCCAGTACTTC. It translates to CASSMGGSGFQETQYF.

The V and J genes are TRBV4-1 and TRBJ2-2; 8 bases fit TRBD2. CDR1 and CDR2 (germline): MGHRA, YSYEKL. The CDR3 has 16 amino acids. The V gene end was trimmed by 4 bases and the J gene end by 6 bases; junction bases not matched to a gene: 10. This CDR3 reads CASSPYPAGVPGELFF. In DNA, the CDR3 is TGCGCCAGCAGCCCCTATCCAGCGGGAGTACCCGGGGAGCTGTTTTTT.

The chain links TRBV30 to TRBJ2-7; 9 nucleotides align to TRBD1. This CDR3 spans 15 amino acids. Looked up from germline, CDR1 is GTSNPN and CDR2 is SVGIG (reference sequence). V was pared by 3 bases and J by 1 base, with 7 bases of the junction left unmatched. As DNA, the CDR3 is TGTGCCTGGAGAGCCTCCGGGACAGGGTCCTACGAGCAGTACTTC. This codes for CAWRASGTGSYEQYF.

This clone was counted a single time. The chain uses TRBV6-2 or TRBV6-3 and TRBJ1-5, with D possibly being TRBD1 (5 bases). CDR3 size: 16 residues. V shed 6 bases and J shed 2 bases, with 17 bases lying between them. Germline lookup yields CDR1 MNHEY and CDR2 SVGEGT. This CDR3 reads CASSRLLTVGNQPQHF. CDR3 sequence (DNA): TGTGCCAGCAGCCGCCTTTTGACAGTGGGCAATCAGCCCCAGCATTTT.

V gene TRBV27 combines with J gene TRBJ2-5; 7 bases fit TRBD2. The CDR3 has 15 residues. Trimming took 7 bases from V and 1 from J; bases not matched to a gene: 9. Germline-derived CDR1 and CDR2 are MNHEY and SMNVEV (reference sequence). This chain's CDR3 is CASKGSSGSQETQYF. CDR3 nucleotides: TGTGCCAGCAAAGGGTCTAGCGGAAGCCAAGAGACCCAGTACTTC.

The rearrangement links TRBV27 to TRBJ2-7, with D possibly TRBD2 on 6 matching bases. This CDR3 has 16 amino acids. In germline, CDR1 is MNHEY, CDR2 SMNVEV (reference sequence). V lost 3 bases and J 6 bases, leaving 21 bases between the germline ends. The CDR3 coding sequence is TGTGCCAGCAGTTTCCAGGCTGTTGGAGTGGGAGGCGAGCAGTACTTC. Translating gives CASSFQAVGVGGEQYF.

The chain has TRBV19 and TRBJ2-1; 11 bases match TRBD2. V shed 7 bases, J shed 2 bases, and the junction held 4 bases outside the gene matches. CDR3 length: 15 amino acids. Germline CDR1 LNHDA, CDR2 SQIVND (reference sequence). CDR3 amino acids: CASKTSGSAYNEQFF. CDR3 nucleotide sequence: TGTGCCAGTAAAACTAGCGGGAGCGCCTACAATGAGCAGTTCTTC.

The J gene is TRBJ2-1, the V gene TRBV4-2; D is possibly TRBD2 (5 bases). V lost 0 bases and J lost 3, with 9 bases in between. CDR1 and CDR2 (germline): LGHNA, YNFKEQ. The CDR3 consists of 15 residues. This CDR3 reads CASSQEPSYYNEQFF. The DNA of the CDR3 is TGTGCCAGCAGCCAAGAACCTAGCTACTACAATGAGCAGTTCTTC.

This chain links TRBV6-1 with TRBJ2-2; 12 bases agree with TRBD2. The CDR3 is 18 residues long. Germline CDR1 MNHNS, CDR2 SASEGT. The ends lost 4 bases at V and 6 bases at J; junction bases unmatched: 12. CDR3 in amino acids: CASSGGQTGTSGPGELFF. In DNA form, the CDR3 reads TGTGCCAGCAGTGGGGGACAGACTGGGACTAGCGGGCCCGGGGAGCTGTTTTTT.

The chain recombines TRBV5-1 with TRBJ2-7; 8 positions match TRBD1. This CDR3 is built from 16 residues. J was trimmed by 2 bases and V by 3 bases; bases with no gene match: 10. Germline CDR1 is SGHRS and CDR2 is YFSETQ. The CDR3 region is CASSSRTGMNPYEQYF. The CDR3 nucleotides are TGCGCCAGCAGCTCACGGACAGGGATGAACCCCTACGAGCAGTACTTC.

The chain has TRBV29-1 and TRBJ2-1, with 8 bases identical to TRBD2. V dropped 7 bases and J dropped 8; count of bases not matched to a gene: 7. CDR1 SQVTM and CDR2 ANQGSEA come from the germline V gene. The CDR3 totals 12 residues. The CDR3 coding sequence is TGCAGCGCTGCGGGAGGACTCTATGAGCAGTTCTTC. Its translation is CSAAGGLYEQFF.

This chain connects TRBV7-9 to TRBJ1-2, with 9 bases identical to TRBD1. CDR1 SEHNR and CDR2 FQNEAQ come from the germline V gene (reference sequence). V lost 5 bases and J lost 0; bases outside the gene matches: 4. The CDR3 runs to 15 residues. The CDR3 protein is CASSPGTGSNYGYTF. The CDR3 DNA is TGTGCCAGCAGCCCGGGGACAGGGTCTAACTATGGCTACACCTTC.

The chain recombines TRBV19 with TRBJ2-4; a weak D match, TRBD1 (7 bases). Germline assignment: CDR1 LNHDA and CDR2 SQIVND (reference sequence). This CDR3 has 17 amino acids. V was shortened by 5 bases and J by 0 bases, with 17 bases between the two germline ends. CDR3 DNA sequence: TGTGCCAGTAGTCTAATCTCAGGGGGGAAAGCCAAAAACATTCAGTACTTC. It translates to CASSLISGGKAKNIQYF.

The V and J genes are TRBV6-6 and TRBJ1-1; 7 bases fit TRBD1. With 5 bases clipped from V and 1 base from J, the junction kept 4 bases outside the gene matches. The CDR3 is 14 amino acids. Per germline, CDR1 MNHNY and CDR2 SVGAGI (reference sequence). CDR3 coding DNA: TGTGCCAGCAGTGGGACAGCATGGAACACTGAAGCTTTCTTT. It translates to CASSGTAWNTEAFF.

This chain uses TRBV28 with TRBJ1-4, with TRBD1 matching 7 bases. V dropped 2 bases and J dropped 7; count of bases not matched to a gene: 7. Germline V CDR1 and CDR2: MDHEN, SYDVKM. The CDR3 has 15 residues. CDR3 region: CASSLEGARREKLFF. DNA for the CDR3: TGTGCCAGCAGTTTAGAGGGGGCGCGACGTGAAAAACTGTTTTTT.